This record covers a single T cell receptor beta chain. Generated by immunoSEQ multiplex PCR, the TCRdb table keeps only in-frame clones and is missing some. The data show around 41,000 clones, around 94% seen once. V lost 3 bases and J lost 3, with 8 bases in between. The CDR3 contains 12 residues. CDR1 and CDR2 from the germline V gene are DFQATT and SNEGSKA (reference sequence). The data belong to a study of control samples from healthy donors and cancer patients. Sequenced material: blood. The sequence derives from a man aged 60 to 69 in good health. V gene TRBV20-1 combines with J gene TRBJ1-2, with D uncertain. This CDR3 reads CSASSGYYGYTF. Here the CDR3 DNA reads TGCAGTGCTAGTTCCGGATACTATGGCTACACCTTC.